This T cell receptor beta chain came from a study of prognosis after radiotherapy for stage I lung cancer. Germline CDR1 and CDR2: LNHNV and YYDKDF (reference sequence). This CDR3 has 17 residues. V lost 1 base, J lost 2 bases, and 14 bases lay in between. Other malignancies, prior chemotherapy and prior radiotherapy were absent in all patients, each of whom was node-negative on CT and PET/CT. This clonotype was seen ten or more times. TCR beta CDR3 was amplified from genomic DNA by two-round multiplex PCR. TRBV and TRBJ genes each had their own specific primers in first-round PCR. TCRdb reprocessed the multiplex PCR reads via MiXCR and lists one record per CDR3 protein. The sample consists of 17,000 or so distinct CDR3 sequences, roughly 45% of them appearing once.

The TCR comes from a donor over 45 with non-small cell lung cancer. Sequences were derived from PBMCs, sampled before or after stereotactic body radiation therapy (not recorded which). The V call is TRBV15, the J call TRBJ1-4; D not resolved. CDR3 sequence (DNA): TGTGCCACCAGCAGAGTGGGCTTATTCCAGACTAATGAAAAACTGTTTTTT. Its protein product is CATSRVGLFQTNEKLFF.